Listed below are T cell receptor beta chains from one sample, sequenced in a study of blood T cell repertoires in COVID-19. The repertoire was sequenced with immunoSEQ multiplex PCR; TCRdb's copy has only in-frame clones and lacks some. Of 250,000 to 350,000 clones in the sample, approximately 88% are singletons; the top ten hold about 6.1%. Material: PBMCs or T cells enriched from blood (not recorded which). These receptors all come from a woman between 40 and 50 years old who had recovered from COVID-19. Both conserved end residues are part of each CDR3. The D gene is left open where the match is weak. Not every row has a clone size; where given, it reads once, few, many or a size class.

j_call d_call v_call clone_size cdr3_nt cdr3_aa
TRBJ2-5 TRBD2 TRBV11-2 once TGTGCCAGCAGCTTAGTGGGGGGGTCAGAGACCCAGTACTTC CASSLVGGSETQYF
TRBJ1-2 TRBD1 TRBV19 NA TGTGCCACTTCGAGCCTCCAGGGGGTTGGAGGCTACACCTTC CATSSLQGVGGYTF
TRBJ2-1 TRBD2 TRBV27 NA TGTGCCAGCAGTTTAGAGGGCACACTTAGCGGGAGGGCCTACAATGAGCAGTTCTTC CASSLEGTLSGRAYNEQFF
TRBJ1-3 NA TRBV2 NA TGTGCCAGCAGTCCTGACAGCTCTGGAAACACCATATATTTT CASSPDSSGNTIYF
TRBJ1-2 TRBD1 TRBV25-1 NA TGTGCCAGCAGTGGCCGGACAGGGAGCTATGGCTACACCTTC CASSGRTGSYGYTF
TRBJ1-1 NA TRBV27 NA TGTGCCAGCAGTGCCCTCAGGGGTCGGTACACTGAAGCTTTCTTT CASSALRGRYTEAFF
TRBJ1-6 NA TRBV28 NA TGTGCCAGCAGGGTCACGGGTTTGATACTCCACTTT CASRVTGLILHF
TRBJ1-1 TRBD1 TRBV4-3 NA TGCGCCAGCAGCCTCATCCAGGGGGACACTGAAGCTTTCTTT CASSLIQGDTEAFF
TRBJ1-1 TRBD1 TRBV11-3 NA TGTGCCAGCAGCCCCCGGACAGGGACTGAAGCTTTCTTT CASSPRTGTEAFF
TRBJ1-5 NA TRBV7-8 NA TGTGCCAGCAGCCTAGGAGGGGGGGAAAATCAGCCCCAGCATTTT CASSLGGGENQPQHF
TRBJ2-1 TRBD2 TRBV30 NA TGTGCCTGGAGTCCGGGTGTGGGACTAGCGCAAAATGAGCAGTTCTTC CAWSPGVGLAQNEQFF
TRBJ1-3 TRBD1 TRBV5-1 NA TGCGCCAGCAGCCCGGGACAGTCTGGAAACACCATATATTTT CASSPGQSGNTIYF
TRBJ2-5 NA TRBV19 NA TGTGCCAGTAGTATTTCCTTCGGCGGTACGGGTGCGTACCAAGAGACCCAGTACTTC CASSISFGGTGAYQETQYF
TRBJ1-2 TRBD1 TRBV9 NA TGTGCCAGCAGCGTAGCTGGATTCTACGGGACAGGGGACGGCTACACCTTC CASSVAGFYGTGDGYTF
TRBJ1-2 NA TRBV30 NA TGTGCCTGGAGCCCGTGGGAGGGGCAGACGGGCACCTTC CAWSPWEGQTGTF
TRBJ2-3 TRBD1 TRBV5-1 NA TGCGCCAGCAGCTTGGGGGGGACAGGGCGGGCCACAGATACGCAGTATTTT CASSLGGTGRATDTQYF
TRBJ1-1 NA TRBV16 few TGTGCCAGCAGCCAATCCGGCCGGGGGAACACTGAAGCTTTCTTT CASSQSGRGNTEAFF
TRBJ2-5 TRBD2 TRBV5-4 many TGTGCCAGCAGCTTTCCGGGACTAGCATTCTCGCCTTACTTC CASSFPGLAFSPYF
TRBJ1-5 TRBD1 TRBV5-5 NA TGTGCCAGCAGCCCCGGGACAGGGACTAATCAGCCCCAGCATTTT CASSPGTGTNQPQHF
TRBJ1-2 NA TRBV24-1 once TGTGCCACCAGTGACCCAGGGATCGGCTACACCTTC CATSDPGIGYTF
TRBJ2-3 NA TRBV5-4 NA TGTGCCAGCAGCCCCCCGGGAAGCACAGATACGCAGTATTTT CASSPPGSTDTQYF
TRBJ2-3 NA TRBV6-5 NA TGTGCCAGCAGTTACTCGTTCGGGGGTCGGGCAGATACGCAGTATTTT CASSYSFGGRADTQYF
TRBJ2-7 TRBD1 TRBV7-9 NA TGTGCCAGCAGCAAAGGGGACAGCTCCTACGAGCAGTACTTC CASSKGDSSYEQYF
TRBJ2-5 TRBD1 TRBV3-1/TRBV3-2 NA TGTGCCAGCAGCCATTCGGGCAGGGGGCAAGAGACCCAGTACTTC CASSHSGRGQETQYF
TRBJ1-4 NA TRBV7-9 NA TGTGCCAGCAGCTTTGGCCAGGGTGATGAAAAACTGTTTTTT CASSFGQGDEKLFF
TRBJ2-1 NA TRBV28 NA TGTGCCAGCAGTTCACCGAGGGGGGGAGGCATGAATGAGCAGTTCTTC CASSSPRGGGMNEQFF